Sequencing of this T cell receptor (beta chain) was carried out in a study of response to subunit inactivated influenza vaccine. Study-level results: T cells newly recruited by each seasonal influenza vaccination are few, the authors suggested.

With 1 base clipped from V and 7 bases from J, the junction kept 14 bases outside the gene matches. The CDR3 has 20 residues. CDR1 is SGHAT, CDR2 FQNNGV, per germline. From the RT-PCR reads, TCRdb called clonotypes with MiXCR, one entry per CDR3 protein. The sample includes 170,000 or so distinct CDR3 sequences, about 10% seen only once; the top ten take about a third. Note on this clonotype: Its matching antigen is unknown.

The chain joins TRBV11-2 to TRBJ2-3, with TRBD2 matching over 16 bases. Sequenced here: CD8+ T cells sorted from PBMCs, sampled around 2 years after vaccination. The receptor was isolated from a man between 45 and 75 years old who received an inactivated influenza vaccine. Written as DNA, the CDR3 is TGTGCCAGCAGCTTAGGGTCCGGGACTAGCGGGAGGGCGAGAAGGTATACGCAGTATTTT. Amino acid sequence: CASSLGSGTSGRARRYTQYF. Full variable domain (rest looked up from reference TRBV11-2 and TRBJ2-3): EAGVAQSPRYKIIEKRQSVAFWCNPISGHATLYWYQQILGQGPKLLIQFQNNGVVDDSQLPKDRFSAERLKGVDSTLKIQPAKLEDSAVYLCASSLGSGTSGRARRYTQYFGPGTRLTVL.